The 17 T cell receptor beta chains below all came from one sample that was sequenced in a study of cytomegalovirus exposure and HLA in healthy donors. Primers: 60 Vbeta forward and 13 Jbeta reverse. Assay: immunoSEQ multiplex PCR; the TCRdb copy retains only in-frame clones and omits some. The data show 95,000 to 150,000 clones, about 80% seen once. The source material was PBMCs. The origin of the receptors is a man aged 40-49 years in good health and CMV-seronegative.

In its sample, this clone was seen once. The rearrangement joins TRBV7-2 to TRBJ1-5, with 7 bases identical to TRBD1. This CDR3 has 14 amino acids. CDR1 SGHTA and CDR2 FQGNSA come from the germline V gene. The junction had 6 bases not matched to a gene; V was cut back by 5 bases and J by 5 bases. The CDR3 bases are TGTGCCAGCAGCCAGACAGGGCGCCATCAGCCCCAGCATTTT. Translation gives CASSQTGRHQPQHF.

This chain links TRBV11-2 with TRBJ2-2; 9 bases fit TRBD1. After removal of 3 bases from V and 4 bases from J, the junction contained 3 bases not matched to a gene. The germline V gene has CDR1 SGHAT and CDR2 FQNNGV. This CDR3 is built from 15 residues. The CDR3 protein is CASSLGTGSTGELFF. The CDR3 bases are TGTGCCAGCAGCTTGGGGACAGGGAGCACCGGGGAGCTGTTTTTT.

The J gene is TRBJ1-6, the V gene TRBV7-9; 9 bases map to TRBD1. The CDR3 consists of 16 residues. V lost 4 bases to trimming and J lost 7 bases; unmatched junction nucleotides: 8. The V gene's germline CDR1 is SEHNR and CDR2 FQNEAQ (reference sequence). Here the CDR3 DNA reads TGTGCCAGCAGCTCATCGAGGACAGGGGAAAATTCACCCCTCCACTTT. This gives the protein CASSSSRTGENSPLHF. Filled out from reference TRBV7-9 and TRBJ1-6, the complete variable domain reads DTGVSQNPRHKITKRGQNVTFRCDPISEHNRLYWYRQTLGQGPEFLTYFQNEAQLEKSRLLSDRFSAERPKGSFSTLEIQRTEQGDSAMYLCASSSSRTGENSPLHFGNGTRLTVT.

J is TRBJ1-1 and V is TRBV6-6, with 7 bases matching TRBD1. The V gene end was trimmed by 8 bases and the J gene end by 0 bases; junction bases not matched to a gene: 6. Germline CDR1 reads MNHNY; CDR2 reads SVGAGI (reference sequence). CDR3 size: 14 residues. The CDR3 sequence is CASQGEPMNTEAFF. CDR3 nucleotides: TGTGCCAGCCAGGGGGAGCCCATGAACACTGAAGCTTTCTTT.

The genes are TRBV7-9 and TRBJ1-1, with D perhaps matching TRBD1 (6 bases). The CDR3 spans 12 residues. Germline-derived CDR1 and CDR2 are SEHNR and FQNEAQ (reference sequence). V was trimmed by 8 bases and J by 5 bases, leaving 12 bases between them. The CDR3 nucleotides read TGTGCCAGCCGCGCAGGGGTTACTGAAGCTTTCTTT. Translated: CASRAGVTEAFF. The full variable domain, in which reference TRBV7-9 and TRBJ1-1 provide the parts outside the CDR3, is DTGVSQNPRHKITKRGQNVTFRCDPISEHNRLYWYRQTLGQGPEFLTYFQNEAQLEKSRLLSDRFSAERPKGSFSTLEIQRTEQGDSAMYLCASRAGVTEAFFGQGTRLTVV.

This chain joins TRBV10-3 and TRBJ2-7; 8 bases fit TRBD2. Unmatched junction bases numbered 8, after V lost 0 bases and J lost 4 bases. The germline CDR1 and CDR2 sequences are ENHRY and SYGVKD. CDR3 length equals 16 residues. The CDR3 here is CAISESSLAGAYEQYF. The CDR3 region has the DNA TGTGCCATCAGTGAGTCGTCGCTAGCGGGCGCTTACGAGCAGTACTTC.

The chain recombines TRBV4-3 with TRBJ2-3; D unresolved. The germline CDR1 and CDR2 sequences are LGHNA and YSLEER. The CDR3 extends over 17 amino acids. Between the trimmed V and J ends, which lost 0 bases and 0 bases, there was a span of 13 bases. The CDR3 coding sequence is TGCGCCAGCAGCCAAGATTTGTGGCAGGCTAGCACAGATACGCAGTATTTT. Its protein product is CASSQDLWQASTDTQYF.

This chain links TRBV7-9 with TRBJ2-7; D is uncertain. The CDR3 has 14 amino acids. V shed 2 bases and J shed 2 bases, with 10 bases lying between them. The germline V gene encodes CDR1 SEHNR and CDR2 FQNEAQ (reference sequence). The CDR3 spells CASSLSGPTYEQYF. CDR3 sequence (DNA): TGTGCCAGCAGCTTATCGGGTCCTACCTACGAGCAGTACTTC.

The chain combines TRBV11-2 with TRBJ1-1; weak D call: TRBD1 (6 bases). CDR3 length: 15 amino acids. With 5 bases removed from V and 4 bases from J, the gap between germline ends came to 17 bases. In germline, CDR1 is SGHAT, CDR2 FQNNGV. CDR3 sequence: CASSPHRGSVTEAFF. In DNA, the CDR3 is TGTGCCAGCAGCCCCCATAGGGGGTCGGTCACTGAAGCTTTCTTT.

This clone was seen only once. The V gene is TRBV7-8, the J gene TRBJ2-1, with a weak D call TRBD1 (5 bases). V lost 0 bases and J lost 9, with 12 bases in between. CDR1 is SGHVS and CDR2 is FQNEAQ in the germline V gene. The CDR3 runs 14 residues. This CDR3 reads CASSLALRGGEQFF. The CDR3 DNA reads TGTGCCAGCAGCTTAGCGTTAAGGGGTGGTGAGCAGTTCTTC. The full variable domain, completed using reference TRBV7-8 and TRBJ2-1, is GAGVSQSPRYKVAKRGQDVALRCDPISGHVSLFWYQQALGQGPEFLTYFQNEAQLDKSGLPSDRFFAERPEGSVSTLKIQRTQQEDSAVYLCASSLALRGGEQFFGPGTRLTVL.

Note on this clone: One junction end does not reproduce the germline sequence, and a read error may be involved. J is TRBJ2-7 and V is TRBV13, with D possibly being TRBD1 (6 bases). Per germline, CDR1 PRHDT and CDR2 FYEKMQ (reference sequence). This CDR3 is 12 amino acids long. CDR3 bases: TGTGCCAGCAGACAACAGGGCAACGAGCAGCACTTC. Its protein is CASRQQGNEQHF.

V usage is TRBV28 and J usage is TRBJ2-1, with D tentatively TRBD2 (5 bases). The ends were cut back, 7 bases at V and 2 bases at J, with 12 bases in the middle. The length of the CDR3 is 14 residues. The germline CDR1 and CDR2 sequences are MDHEN and SYDVKM. In nucleotides, the CDR3 is TGTGCCAGCATGGCTAGCCACACCTACAATGAGCAGTTCTTC. It codes for CASMASHTYNEQFF.

The V call is TRBV14, the J call TRBJ2-2; TRBD2 aligns across 7 bases. Trimming took 1 base from V and 4 from J; bases not matched to a gene: 0. The CDR3 has 14 amino acids. CDR1 SGHDN and CDR2 FVKESK come from the germline V gene. The DNA for the CDR3 is TGTGCCAGCAGCCAAGTAGCGGGCACCGGGGAGCTGTTTTTT. Its translation is CASSQVAGTGELFF.

The chain links TRBV9 to TRBJ1-1; TRBD1 matches 8 bases. Per the germline V gene, CDR1 is SGDLS and CDR2 is YYNGEE. The CDR3 sequence is 14 residues long. The V and J ends lost 6 bases and 2 bases, in that order; junction bases with no gene match: 6. CDR3 DNA: TGTGCCAGCACCCCGGGACAGGTCAACACTGAAGCTTTCTTT. The encoded protein is CASTPGQVNTEAFF.

The rearrangement uses TRBV5-8 and TRBJ1-2; TRBD1 agrees at 7 bases. Germline V gene lookup returns CDR1 SGHTS and CDR2 YDEGEE. V lost 0 bases and J lost 7; bases outside the gene matches: 6. CDR3 size: 14 residues. CDR3 sequence (DNA): TGTGCCAGCAGCTTGGAGAGGGACAGAAGTGGCTACACCTTC. Translated, it gives CASSLERDRSGYTF.

The gene calls are TRBV5-4 and TRBJ1-4, with 10 bases aligning to TRBD1. CDR1 is SGHNT, CDR2 YYREEE, per germline (reference sequence). The CDR3 extends over 14 amino acids. V lost 4 bases to trimming and J lost 8 bases; unmatched junction nucleotides: 5. Written as DNA, the CDR3 is TGTGCCAGCAGCCGACAGGGGGCGATGGAAAAACTGTTTTTT. It specifies CASSRQGAMEKLFF.

The V and J genes are TRBV6-5 and TRBJ2-7; D is unclear. V lost 7 bases, J lost 3 bases, and 10 bases lay in between. Per the germline V gene, CDR1 is MNHEY and CDR2 is SVGAGI. CDR3 size: 12 residues. CDR3 in amino acids: CASTNTNYEQYF. In DNA, the CDR3 is TGTGCCAGCACCAACACAAACTACGAGCAGTACTTC.